This TCR beta chain was recovered during a study of blood T cell repertoires in COVID-19. Across the whole study: From the United States, Italy and Spain came samples of acute and convalescent COVID-19. Sample material is recorded as cDNA or gDNA derived from T cells, B-cell-depleted T cells, or PBMCs.

Source study methods: Estimation of nucleated cell counts relied on the amplification of reference gene primers. Method: immunoSEQ multiplex PCR; TCRdb's copy keeps in-frame clones and lacks some. V and J calls and clone size follow that table, whereas D and trimming were derived from the DNA. The sample lists about 380,000 clones, around 85% occurring once. The junction had 10 bases not matched to a gene; V was cut back by 5 bases and J by 0 bases. This CDR3 comprises 17 residues. Germline V gene sequence: CDR1 SNHLY, CDR2 FYNNEI. The chain carries TRBV2 and TRBJ1-5; 7 nucleotides align to TRBD1. The TCR originated in a woman aged 18 to 35 with acute or convalescent COVID-19. The specimen sequenced was peripheral blood. CDR3: CASSLDRAAYSNQPQHF. CDR3 nucleotides: TGTGCCAGCAGTTTAGACAGGGCCGCTTATAGCAATCAGCCCCAGCATTTT.